This T cell receptor (beta chain) was observed in a study of CD8+CD57+ T cells in acquired aplastic anemia (dated by TCRdb to the late 2010s). Concerning the study at large: On average, sorted CD4+ and CD8+ cells yielded around 3.4 ug of extracted DNA, with a range of about 0.19 to 30 ug. For healthy donor samples, the average read count was about 10.8 million for CD4+ cells and 11 million to 13 million for CD8+ cells. The research as a whole found: Patients and healthy controls showed no significant difference in CD8+ Simpson's diversity (P=0.060). Although 25 to 30 CD8+ CDR3 sequences were shared by patients and controls, these sequences appeared highly expressed in patients and within the immunodominant clones of patients.

To note about this clonotype: The clone's antigen remains unknown. Qualities for individual bases were not recorded, and no much larger clone is one base off.

Genomic DNA served as template for TCR beta VDJ combination and CDR3 sequence profiling. An Illumina HiSeq 2000 was the platform used for TCR repertoire sequencing. The published analysis was carried out like this. Repertoires were assessed using TRBV/TRBJ rearrangement plots, CDR3 size and DJ length profiles, and Simpson's diversity index. The immunodominant clone was defined as the most abundant DNA sequence in deep sequencing data. CDR3 amino acid sequences were screened for sharing across subjects and compared with published repertoires and the VDJdb database. TCRdb reran the public reads through fastp at Q25 and MiXCR, keeping productive beta chains. When rows share a CDR3 protein, they turn into one entry using the most common DNA and genes. Clone size and V and J calls follow TCRdb, not the original study. The sample table lists roughly 130,000 distinct CDR3 sequences, roughly 50% of them with a count of one. The ten largest clones capture 2.5% to 3% of the sample.

The study deep-sequenced TCR repertoires of sorted CD4+ and CD8+ blood T cells from severe aplastic anemia patients and healthy subjects. Ficoll-Paque density gradient centrifugation was used to isolate peripheral blood mononuclear cells. Before DNA extraction, CD4+ and CD8+ T cells were sorted with FACS or magnetic beads. This TCR was sampled from a human donor in good health, serving as a control. The source material was sorted CD4+, CD8+, or CD8+CD57+ T cells (not recorded which) from PBMCs.

The DNA reads as follows: TGCGCCAGCAGCTTAACTAACTCGCCCTACAATGAGCAGTTCTTC. Its translation is CASSLTNSPYNEQFF. The chain uses TRBV5-1 and TRBJ2-1, with no confident D gene call. Measured from the cysteine to the phenylalanine, the CDR3 is 15 residues long. The DNA shown is the 45-base CDR3, in frame from base 1. V loses 2 bases, J loses 2 bases, and the germline ends lie 11 bases apart. Based on the germline V gene, the CDR1 and CDR2 sequences are SGHRS and YFSETQ. Outside the CDR3, residues come from the reference TRBV5-1 and TRBJ2-1 proteins, so the full variable domain is: KAGVTQTPRYLIKTRGQQVTLSCSPISGHRSVSWYQQTPGQGLQFLFEYFSETQRNKGNFPGRFSGRQFSNSRSEMNVSTLELGDSALYLCASSLTNSPYNEQFFGPGTRLTVL.